This is a list of T cell receptor beta chains from one sample in a study of blood T cell repertoires in COVID-19. The protocol was immunoSEQ multiplex PCR, while the TCRdb copy is restricted to in-frame clones and leaves out a portion. The sample holds fewer than 250,000 clones, about 88% seen once. The sequenced sample was peripheral blood. Every receptor here comes from a man aged 55-75 years with acute or convalescent COVID-19. Both conserved end residues are part of each CDR3. A D gene is named only where the DNA matches it firmly. Clone size is not always given. Where it is, it says once, few, many or a class for expanded clones.

TRBJ2-1 | NA | NA | TRBV19 | TGTGCCAGTAGTATAGATCTAGCGACAGGGTTAAATGAGCAGTTCTTC | CASSIDLATGLNEQFF
TRBJ1-5 | NA | TRBD1 | TRBV7-9 | TGTGCCAGCAGCTTGGGACAGGCGAATCAGCCCCAGCATTTT | CASSLGQANQPQHF
TRBJ2-1 | NA | TRBD1 | TRBV6-6 | TGTGCCAGCAGAAACGGGGGACAGGGATACAATGAGCAGTTCTTC | CASRNGGQGYNEQFF
TRBJ2-3 | NA | NA | TRBV7-9 | TGTGCCAGCAGCTTCCTACTAGCAACAGATACGCAGTATTTT | CASSFLLATDTQYF
TRBJ2-2 | NA | TRBD2 | TRBV5-1 | TGCGCCAGCAGCTTCGGACTAAGCGGGGGGGCCGAGAACACCGGGGAGCTGTTTTTT | CASSFGLSGGAENTGELFF
TRBJ2-1 | NA | TRBD1 | TRBV18 | TGTGCCAGCTCACCACCGTCGGCAGGGGGCGTGGGTGAGCAGTTCTTC | CASSPPSAGGVGEQFF
TRBJ2-4 | many | NA | TRBV9 | TGTGCCAGCAGCGTGCGGGCTGGAGCCAAAAACATTCAGTACTTC | CASSVRAGAKNIQYF
TRBJ2-3 | once | NA | TRBV18 | TGTGCCAGCTCACCGGGGGGGCCCACAGATACGCAGTATTTT | CASSPGGPTDTQYF
TRBJ2-3 | NA | TRBD2 | TRBV5-1 | TGCGCCAGCACCGCGGGAGCAGATACGCAGTATTTT | CASTAGADTQYF
TRBJ1-1 | NA | NA | TRBV18 | TGTGCCAGCTCACCAAATACCGGGGTCATGAACACTGAAGCTTTCTTT | CASSPNTGVMNTEAFF
TRBJ2-7 | NA | NA | TRBV28 | TGTGCCAGCAGTCCGCCCTCGGCCTACGAGCAGTACTTC | CASSPPSAYEQYF
TRBJ2-7 | NA | NA | TRBV2 | TGTGCCAGCAGCACCGGGACAAGCTCCTACGAGCAGTACTTC | CASSTGTSSYEQYF
TRBJ1-2 | NA | NA | TRBV28 | TGTGCCAGCAGGAGAGGGATTAGAGACTATGGCTACACCTTC | CASRRGIRDYGYTF
TRBJ2-5 | once | NA | TRBV5-1 | TGCGCCAGCAGCTTGGGCCCAGGCCCCCGGGAGACCCAGTACTTC | CASSLGPGPRETQYF
TRBJ2-7 | NA | NA | TRBV7-8 | TGTGCCAGCAGCCAGGGACTGCACTACGAGCAGTACTTC | CASSQGLHYEQYF
TRBJ2-1 | NA | TRBD2 | TRBV5-1 | TGCGCCAGCAGCTTGGAACTAGCGGGCTACAATGAGCAGTTCTTC | CASSLELAGYNEQFF
TRBJ2-1 | NA | TRBD2 | TRBV18 | TGTGCCAGCTCACTGATAACCGGGACTAGCGCCAACAATGAGCAGTTCTTC | CASSLITGTSANNEQFF
TRBJ1-4 | once | NA | TRBV30 | TGTGCCTGGGCGGGAGGCCCTAATGAAAAACTGTTTTTT | CAWAGGPNEKLFF
TRBJ2-7 | NA | TRBD1 | TRBV6-5 | TGTGCCAGCAGCAACGAACAGGGGGCCCCCTACGAGCAGTACTTC | CASSNEQGAPYEQYF
TRBJ2-3 | NA | NA | TRBV5-1 | TGCGCCAGCAGCCCGGTGGGGGGTCCAGATACGCAGTATTTT | CASSPVGGPDTQYF
TRBJ2-5 | NA | NA | TRBV9 | TGTGCCAGCAGCGTAGCTGGAGCAGGGAAAGAGACCCAGTACTTC | CASSVAGAGKETQYF
TRBJ2-5 | NA | NA | TRBV7-9 | TGTGCCAGCAGCGTAACGGGGGGCCCCAGGGAGACCCAGTACTTC | CASSVTGGPRETQYF
TRBJ1-2 | NA | NA | TRBV27 | TGTGCCAGCAGCCCATCCCGCGGGGGGGCCGCCCGGGGCTACACCTTC | CASSPSRGGAARGYTF
TRBJ2-5 | NA | TRBD1 | TRBV19 | TGTGCCAGTAGTATAGGACAGGGCGGACCCCTACAAGAGACCCAGTACTTC | CASSIGQGGPLQETQYF
TRBJ2-7 | NA | NA | TRBV5-5 | TGTGCCAGCAGCTTGGGGGTGGGGACACCCTCCTACGAGCAGTACTTC | CASSLGVGTPSYEQYF
TRBJ1-1 | NA | NA | TRBV19 | TGTGCCAGTAGTGGTCAAACAGTCAACACTGAAGCTTTCTTT | CASSGQTVNTEAFF
TRBJ2-1 | NA | TRBD2 | TRBV19 | TGTGCCAGTAGTCTGCGAGCGGGGGCGACTGTCAATGAGCAGTTCTTC | CASSLRAGATVNEQFF
TRBJ2-5 | NA | NA | TRBV7-7 | TGTGCCAGCAGCCCAGGCCCAGACCGGTCGAAGACCCAGTACTTC | CASSPGPDRSKTQYF
TRBJ2-4 | NA | NA | TRBV5-4 | TGTGCCAGCAGCTTGAATAAGGGAAACGCGGGGAACATTCAGTACTTC | CASSLNKGNAGNIQYF
TRBJ2-2 | NA | TRBD1 | TRBV28 | TGTGCCATCCGGGACAGGCGGAACACCGGGGAGCTGTTTTTT | CAIRDRRNTGELFF
TRBJ2-1 | NA | TRBD1 | TRBV11-2 | TGTGCCAGCAGCTCGGGACAGAACAATGAGCAGTTCTTC | CASSSGQNNEQFF
TRBJ1-5 | NA | TRBD1 | TRBV30 | TGTGCCTGGCGTCAACAGGGGAATGGCAATCAGCCCCAGCATTTT | CAWRQQGNGNQPQHF
TRBJ1-5 | NA | TRBD1 | TRBV19 | TGTGCCAGTAGTGAAACTCCGGGAGGCAGGGGGCTCCAGGCACGGGGTCAGCCCCAGCATTTT | CASSETPGGRGLQARGQPQHF
TRBJ2-3 | NA | TRBD2 | TRBV5-4 | TGTGCCAGCAGCCGGACTAGCGGGGGGGCCGGGGATACGCAGTATTTT | CASSRTSGGAGDTQYF
TRBJ1-4 | NA | TRBD1 | TRBV3-1/TRBV3-2 | TGTGCCAGCAGCCCGGGACAGGGCCCAACTAATGAAAAACTGTTTTTT | CASSPGQGPTNEKLFF
TRBJ1-2 | NA | NA | TRBV6-5 | TGTGCCAGCAGCCCCGACATAATGTCGAGTGGCTACACCTTC | CASSPDIMSSGYTF
TRBJ2-3 | NA | NA | TRBV18 | TGTGCCAGCTCACCCCCTAGCACAGATACGCAGTATTTT | CASSPPSTDTQYF
TRBJ2-1 | once | TRBD2 | TRBV7-3 | TGTGCCAGCAGCTTAACAGAAGCGGGGGGGCTATACAATGAGCAGTTCTTC | CASSLTEAGGLYNEQFF
TRBJ2-6 | few | NA | TRBV7-2 | TGTGCCAGCAGCCTTACAGGGCCCCATGGGTCTGGGGCCAACGTCCTGACTTTC | CASSLTGPHGSGANVLTF
TRBJ2-1 | NA | TRBD1 | TRBV19 | TGTGCCAGTAGTACAGGGGGCTCGTACAATGAGCAGTTCTTC | CASSTGGSYNEQFF
TRBJ2-7 | NA | TRBD1 | TRBV10-3 | TGTGCCATCAGTGACCGGGACAGGGGGAAGTTTTACGAGCAGTACTTC | CAISDRDRGKFYEQYF
TRBJ2-3 | NA | NA | TRBV5-1 | TGCGCCAGCAGCTTCAGTGCGGTTTCCGGGGATACGCAGTATTTT | CASSFSAVSGDTQYF
TRBJ1-3 | once | NA | TRBV4-3 | TGCGCCAGCAGCCAAGATGCGGGCTTTTCGAGCTCTGGAAACACCATATATTTT | CASSQDAGFSSSGNTIYF
TRBJ2-2 | NA | TRBD2 | TRBV7-2 | TGTGCCAGCAGCCGTTCTACTAGCGTTCCCGGGGAGCTGTTTTTT | CASSRSTSVPGELFF
TRBJ1-5 | once | NA | TRBV28 | TGTGCCAGCAGGTACAGTGACACACACCCGCCCCAGCATTTT | CASRYSDTHPPQHF